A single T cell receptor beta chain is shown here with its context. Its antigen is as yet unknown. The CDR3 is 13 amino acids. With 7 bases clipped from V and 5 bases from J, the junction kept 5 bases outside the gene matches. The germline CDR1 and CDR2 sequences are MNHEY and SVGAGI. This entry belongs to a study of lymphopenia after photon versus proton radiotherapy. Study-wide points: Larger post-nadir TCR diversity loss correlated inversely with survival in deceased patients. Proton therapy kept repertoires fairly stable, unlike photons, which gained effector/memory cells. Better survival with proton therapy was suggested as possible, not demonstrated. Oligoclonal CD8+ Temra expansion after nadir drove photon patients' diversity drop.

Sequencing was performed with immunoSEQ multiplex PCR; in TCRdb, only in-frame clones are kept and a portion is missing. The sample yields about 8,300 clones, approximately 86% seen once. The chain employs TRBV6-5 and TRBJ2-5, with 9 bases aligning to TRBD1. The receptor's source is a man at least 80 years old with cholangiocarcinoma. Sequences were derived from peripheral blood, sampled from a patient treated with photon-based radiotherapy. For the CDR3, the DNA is TGTGCCAGCAACCGGGACAGGGATGAGACCCAGTACTTC. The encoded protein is CASNRDRDETQYF.